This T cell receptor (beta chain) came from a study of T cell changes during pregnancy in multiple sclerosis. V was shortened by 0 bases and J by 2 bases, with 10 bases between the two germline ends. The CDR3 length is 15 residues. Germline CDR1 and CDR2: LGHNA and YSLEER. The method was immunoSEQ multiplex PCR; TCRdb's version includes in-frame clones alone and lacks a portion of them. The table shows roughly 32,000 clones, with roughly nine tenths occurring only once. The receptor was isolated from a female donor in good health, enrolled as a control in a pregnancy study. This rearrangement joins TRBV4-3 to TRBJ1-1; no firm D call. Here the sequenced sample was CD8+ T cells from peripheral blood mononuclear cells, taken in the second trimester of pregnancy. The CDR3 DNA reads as TGCGCCAGCAGCCAAGATTTTAGAACCAACACTGAAGCTTTCTTT. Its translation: CASSQDFRTNTEAFF.